The source of this TCR beta chain is a study of a mutant IDH1 vaccine in newly diagnosed glioma. Study overall: Visit V12 was at week 35; visit V13 was at week 47. Study results and caveats: Apparently, pseudoprogression bore no relation to changes among the top peripheral T cell clonotypes.

The data were produced by immunoSEQ multiplex PCR, yet TCRdb's version contains in-frame clones alone and is incomplete. The repertoire holds around 30,000 clones, with 80% to 85% as singletons. This CDR3 is built from 11 residues. CDR1 is MNHNS and CDR2 is SASEGT in the germline V gene. With 7 bases removed from V and 8 bases from J, the gap between germline ends came to 11 bases. Stated time point: week 47, end of study. Vaccinated patients received 300 ug of mutant IDH1 20-mer peptide per dose, with topical imiquimod. Patients underwent eight vaccinations, which took place in weeks 1, 3, 5, 7, 11, 15, 19 and 23. Donor tumors were new WHO grade 3 or 4 IDH1-mutant, ATRX-lost astrocytomas. As concerns this clone: The antigen is undetermined.

The receptor was derived from a young man with glioma. This sequence joins TRBV6-1 and TRBJ1-1, with no clear D. The sequences come from PBMCs, collected from a glioma patient whose treatment included an IDH1 peptide vaccine. The CDR3 loop reads CASKEVREAFF. CDR3 in DNA: TGTGCCAGCAAAGAGGTTAGAGAAGCTTTCTTT.